These 28 T cell receptor beta chains share one sample of origin, sequenced in a study of cytomegalovirus exposure and HLA in healthy donors. Measured with immunoSEQ multiplex PCR; TCRdb has only the in-frame clones, and not every one. The sample has roughly 120,000 clones, 86% seen once; the top ten hold around 5.1%. Material: PBMCs. These receptors were taken from a man between 18 and 35 years old in good health and CMV-seronegative.

Only a few counts were recorded for this clone. V gene TRBV6-5 combines with J gene TRBJ2-7, with TRBD2 matching over 11 bases. The CDR3 covers 16 residues. V shed 2 bases and J 3 bases; nucleotides not matched to a gene: 6. The germline V gene has CDR1 MNHEY and CDR2 SVGAGI. The CDR3, as DNA: TGTGCCAGCAGTTACAGGCTAGCGGGGGGACTCTACGAGCAGTACTTC. Its protein is CASSYRLAGGLYEQYF.

A few counts support this clone. The V and J genes are TRBV7-2 and TRBJ2-7; maybe TRBD2 (5 bases). Germline V gives CDR1 SGHTA, CDR2 FQGNSA. The V end lost 5 bases, the J end lost 4 bases, and 18 bases lay between the germline ends. The CDR3 loop spans 15 amino acids. CDR3 DNA sequence: TGTGCCAGCAGCCGTAGTTCCAGCGGTGGTTACGAGCAGTACTTC. This gives the protein CASSRSSSGGYEQYF.

The rearrangement links TRBV6-5 to TRBJ2-7; TRBD2 matches 9 bases. Germline V gene sequence: CDR1 MNHEY, CDR2 SVGAGI. This CDR3 is built from 15 residues. V was pared by 0 bases and J by 6 bases, with 6 bases of the junction left unmatched. The CDR3 DNA sequence: TGTGCCAGCAGTTACTCGAGAACTAGCGGGCTCGAGCAGTACTTC. This gives the protein CASSYSRTSGLEQYF.

V gene TRBV29-1 combines with J gene TRBJ1-3, with a possible D match to TRBD1 (5 bases). V was trimmed by 0 bases and J by 0 bases, leaving 9 bases between them. The CDR3 totals 15 residues. CDR1 SQVTM and CDR2 ANQGSEA come from the germline V gene. CDR3 nucleotides: TGCAGCGTTGAAGATCGGGGGAGCTCTGGAAACACCATATATTTT. It is translated as CSVEDRGSSGNTIYF.

This sequence joins TRBV7-2 and TRBJ2-6, with D perhaps matching TRBD2 (5 bases). The CDR3 runs 17 residues. V shed 2 bases and J shed 7 bases, with 18 bases lying between them. Germline V CDR1 and CDR2: SGHTA, FQGNSA. The CDR3 DNA sequence: TGTGCCAGCAGCTTATTTGCCCGGACCCGGGGAGCCAACGTCCTGACTTTC. Protein sequence: CASSLFARTRGANVLTF.

The chain combines TRBV19 with TRBJ1-4; perhaps TRBD1 as D (6 bases). This CDR3 contains 15 residues. Trimming removed 2 bases at V and 1 base at J, with 8 bases between. Germline CDR1 and CDR2: LNHDA and SQIVND (reference sequence). The CDR3 coding sequence is TGTGCCAGTAGTATACAAGGGGGAACTAATGAAAAACTGTTTTTT. This codes for CASSIQGGTNEKLFF. Complete variable domain (other parts from reference TRBV19 and TRBJ1-4): DGGITQSPKYLFRKEGQNVTLSCEQNLNHDAMYWYRQDPGQGLRLIYYSQIVNDFQKGDIAEGYSVSREKKESFPLTVTSAQKNPTAFYLCASSIQGGTNEKLFFGSGTQLSVL.

This clone has more than one count but fewer than ten. This sequence joins TRBV2 and TRBJ2-3; perhaps TRBD2 as D (5 bases). From germline, CDR1 is SNHLY and CDR2 FYNNEI. With 0 bases removed from V and 2 bases from J, the gap between germline ends came to 18 bases. This CDR3 has 18 amino acids. The CDR3 region is CASSEAPDLAADTDTQYF. DNA for the CDR3: TGTGCCAGCAGTGAAGCGCCAGACCTTGCAGCGGACACAGATACGCAGTATTTT.

The genes are TRBV30 and TRBJ1-1, with 7 bases matching TRBD1. The junction had 5 bases not matched to a gene; V was cut back by 3 bases and J by 4 bases. The CDR3 is made up of 13 amino acids. Germline CDR1 GTSNPN, CDR2 SVGIG (reference sequence). The CDR3 region is CAWRLTGSTEAFF. The CDR3, as DNA: TGTGCCTGGAGGTTGACAGGGAGCACTGAAGCTTTCTTT.

The J gene is TRBJ1-5, the V gene TRBV30; TRBD1 matches at 7 bases. This CDR3 region has 14 residues. Germline CDR1 GTSNPN, CDR2 SVGIG (reference sequence). Unmatched junction bases numbered 9, after V lost 5 bases and J lost 5 bases. CDR3 region: CAWSTGTAYQPQHF. The CDR3 DNA sequence: TGTGCCTGGTCCACCGGGACAGCGTATCAGCCCCAGCATTTT.

The chain links TRBV6-5 to TRBJ1-1; TRBD1 matches 7 bases. The CDR3 length is 14 residues. Germline V lookup: CDR1 MNHEY, CDR2 SVGAGI. Germline trimming cut 5 bases from V and 1 base from J; bases unmatched to any gene: 4. CDR3 sequence reads: CASSIQGRNTEAFF. The DNA of the CDR3 is TGTGCCAGCAGTATACAGGGGAGGAACACTGAAGCTTTCTTT.

J is TRBJ2-2 and V is TRBV9; D might be TRBD1 (6 bases). This CDR3 comprises 15 residues. V lost 4 bases and J lost 1, with 11 bases in between. Germline assignment: CDR1 SGDLS and CDR2 YYNGEE. The DNA of the CDR3 is TGTGCCAGCAGCATGACGGACAGGAACACCGGGGAGCTGTTTTTT. It is translated as CASSMTDRNTGELFF.

The chain carries TRBV6-1 and TRBJ1-5, with no clear D. The V gene lost 2 bases and the J gene lost 6 bases, with 17 bases spanning the gap. CDR3 length: 16 residues. Germline CDR1 and CDR2: MNHNS and SASEGT. The CDR3 loop is CASSESEGLGPQPQHF. The CDR3, as DNA: TGTGCCAGCAGTGAATCTGAAGGACTTGGACCTCAGCCCCAGCATTTT.

The chain links TRBV5-1 to TRBJ1-3, with 7 bases aligning to TRBD1. CDR3 length: 15 amino acids. CDR1 and CDR2 (germline): SGHRS, YFSETQ. J lost 4 bases, V lost 3 bases, and 7 bases had no gene match. In DNA form, the CDR3 reads TGCGCCAGCAGCTCCTGGGGGACAGTCGGAAACACCATATATTTT. It yields the protein CASSSWGTVGNTIYF. Drawing the rest from reference TRBV5-1 and TRBJ1-3, the complete variable domain is KAGVTQTPRYLIKTRGQQVTLSCSPISGHRSVSWYQQTPGQGLQFLFEYFSETQRNKGNFPGRFSGRQFSNSRSEMNVSTLELGDSALYLCASSSWGTVGNTIYFGEGSWLTVV.

The V and J genes are TRBV6-5 and TRBJ2-1; 8 bases agree with TRBD2. The CDR3 sequence is 15 residues long. V was clipped by 0 bases and J by 9 bases; unmatched bases: 7. Germline CDR1 is MNHEY and CDR2 is SVGAGI. CDR3 amino acids: CASSYSSGRDGEQFF. The CDR3 DNA follows: TGTGCCAGCAGTTACTCGAGCGGGAGAGACGGTGAGCAGTTCTTC.

The chain links TRBV5-1 to TRBJ1-4; the D is unclear. CDR1 is SGHRS and CDR2 is YFSETQ in the germline V gene. Trimming shortened V by 0 bases and J by 5 bases, and 14 bases separated the two germline ends. This CDR3 region has 16 residues. This CDR3 is CASSLVGVGSNEKLFF. The DNA for the CDR3 is TGCGCCAGCAGCTTGGTTGGTGTGGGCTCGAATGAAAAACTGTTTTTT.

The V and J genes are TRBV19 and TRBJ1-2, with a tentative D call TRBD1 (6 bases). V was cut by 6 bases and J by 4 bases, with 24 bases left in between. The CDR3 extends over 17 amino acids. Germline V gene sequence: CDR1 LNHDA, CDR2 SQIVND (reference sequence). The CDR3 is CASSRTSPTGGRYGYTF. CDR3 DNA sequence: TGTGCCAGTAGCCGGACGTCCCCAACTGGGGGCCGCTATGGCTACACCTTC.

The chain carries TRBV30 and TRBJ2-1, with D perhaps matching TRBD2 (6 bases). The CDR3 is 13 residues long. Trimming took 3 bases from V and 9 from J, leaving 15 bases between them. Germline values: CDR1 GTSNPN, CDR2 SVGIG (reference sequence). In DNA, the CDR3 is TGTGCCTGGAGCGGGGGTAATGGGGGTGAGCAGTTCTTC. Amino acids: CAWSGGNGGEQFF.

This clone was seen a few times. V gene TRBV4-2 combines with J gene TRBJ2-7, with D perhaps matching TRBD1 (6 bases). Trimming removed 0 bases from V and 6 bases from J, with 9 bases in between. Germline V gene lookup returns CDR1 LGHNA and CDR2 YNFKEQ. CDR3 size: 13 residues. CDR3 loop: CASSQDQGPEQYF. Here the CDR3 DNA reads TGTGCCAGCAGCCAAGACCAGGGGCCCGAGCAGTACTTC.

The chain carries TRBV6-1 and TRBJ1-1; possible D gene TRBD1, 5 bases. The germline V gene has CDR1 MNHNS and CDR2 SASEGT. The V gene lost 5 bases and the J gene lost 0 bases, with 7 bases spanning the gap. This CDR3 contains 13 residues. The CDR3 sequence is CASSKTVNTEAFF. The CDR3 region has the DNA TGTGCCAGCAGTAAGACAGTGAACACTGAAGCTTTCTTT.

The rearrangement uses TRBV5-1 and TRBJ2-7; 7 positions agree with TRBD2. The germline V gene has CDR1 SGHRS and CDR2 YFSETQ. V shed 4 bases and J 1 base; nucleotides not matched to a gene: 14. This CDR3 has 17 residues. This CDR3 reads CASSPVTSATVSYEQYF. The CDR3 DNA sequence: TGCGCCAGCAGCCCCGTTACTAGCGCCACAGTATCCTACGAGCAGTACTTC.

The chain recombines TRBV2 with TRBJ2-2, with a weak D call TRBD2 (5 bases). Trimming took off 8 bases at V and 5 bases at J, with 18 bases between the two ends. Germline V gene lookup returns CDR1 SNHLY and CDR2 FYNNEI. This CDR3 region has 15 residues. The CDR3 bases are TGTGCCAGCCGAGCCGAGTCCCGGGGAACCGGGGAGCTGTTTTTT. Its protein product is CASRAESRGTGELFF. Drawing the rest from reference TRBV2 and TRBJ2-2, the complete variable domain is EPEVTQTPSHQVTQMGQEVILRCVPISNHLYFYWYRQILGQKVEFLVSFYNNEISEKSEIFDDQFSVERPDGSNFTLKIRSTKLEDSAMYFCASRAESRGTGELFFGEGSRLTVL.

This clone was counted a single time. V usage is TRBV11-2 and J usage is TRBJ1-1; D is possibly TRBD1 (6 bases). Per the germline V gene, CDR1 is SGHAT and CDR2 is FQNNGV. CDR3 length: 12 amino acids. The V end was cut by 1 base, the J end by 9 bases, with 9 bases between. The CDR3 region has the DNA TGTGCCAGCAGCTTAGTGCAGGGGCAAGCTTTCTTT. Translation gives CASSLVQGQAFF.

The gene calls are TRBV9 and TRBJ1-3; 9 nucleotides align to TRBD1. The germline CDR1 and CDR2 sequences are SGDLS and YYNGEE. This CDR3 contains 20 residues. Trimming cost V 4 bases and J 1 base; bases outside gene matches: 18. The CDR3 here is CASSRWPGGTGTTSGNTIYF. Here the CDR3 DNA reads TGTGCCAGCAGCCGTTGGCCAGGAGGGACAGGGACTACGTCTGGAAACACCATATATTTT. Variable domain in full (rest from reference TRBV9 and TRBJ1-3): DSGVTQTPKHLITATGQRVTLRCSPRSGDLSVYWYQQSLDQGLQFLIQYYNGEERAKGNILERFSAQQFPDLHSELNLSSLELGDSALYFCASSRWPGGTGTTSGNTIYFGEGSWLTVV.

This clone showed up many times. Other DNA sequences in this specimen translate into the identical CDR3. The CDR3 DNA sequence: TGTGCCAGCAGCCTGAGCTCCTACAATGAGCAGTTCTTC. Translating gives CASSLSSYNEQFF. This chain connects TRBV7-6 to TRBJ2-1; D is ambiguous. Trimming took 5 bases from V and 0 from J, leaving 5 bases between them. The CDR3 extends over 13 amino acids. Germline V gene lookup returns CDR1 SGHVS and CDR2 FNYEAQ.

This chain uses TRBV19 with TRBJ1-1; 8 bases are shared with TRBD1. The CDR3 spans 15 residues. Germline V gene data show CDR1 as LNHDA and CDR2 as SQIVND (reference sequence). V trimming: 6 bases; J trimming: 3 bases; junction bases outside the gene matches: 9. The CDR3 coding sequence is TGTGCCAGTAGCGACGGACAGGGCTTATACACTGAAGCTTTCTTT. Amino acid sequence: CASSDGQGLYTEAFF.

The rearrangement uses TRBV2 and TRBJ1-2, with D uncertain. The germline CDR1 and CDR2 sequences are SNHLY and FYNNEI. This CDR3 is built from 12 residues. V was trimmed by 4 bases and J by 2 bases, leaving 5 bases between them. The CDR3 DNA follows: TGTGCCAGCAGTGTAAGCAACTATGGCTACACCTTC. Protein sequence: CASSVSNYGYTF.

The rearrangement joins TRBV15 to TRBJ2-7, with 8 bases that match TRBD2. In germline, CDR1 is LNHNV, CDR2 YYDKDF (reference sequence). The CDR3 has 15 amino acids. Trimming cost V 3 bases and J 4 bases; bases outside gene matches: 8. The CDR3 reads CATSSARGGSYEQYF. The CDR3 nucleotides read TGTGCCACCAGCAGCGCACGGGGGGGTTCATACGAGCAGTACTTC.

The CDR3 nucleotides read TGTGCCAGCAGTCCAATACCGGGGGGGCCAGGGTACAATGAGCAGTTCTTC. Its protein product is CASSPIPGGPGYNEQFF. The rearrangement joins TRBV11-2 to TRBJ2-1, with TRBD2 identical over 8 bases. CDR3 length: 17 residues. J gave up 4 bases and V 6 bases, and 14 bases lay outside the gene matches. Looked up from germline, CDR1 is SGHAT and CDR2 is FQNNGV.